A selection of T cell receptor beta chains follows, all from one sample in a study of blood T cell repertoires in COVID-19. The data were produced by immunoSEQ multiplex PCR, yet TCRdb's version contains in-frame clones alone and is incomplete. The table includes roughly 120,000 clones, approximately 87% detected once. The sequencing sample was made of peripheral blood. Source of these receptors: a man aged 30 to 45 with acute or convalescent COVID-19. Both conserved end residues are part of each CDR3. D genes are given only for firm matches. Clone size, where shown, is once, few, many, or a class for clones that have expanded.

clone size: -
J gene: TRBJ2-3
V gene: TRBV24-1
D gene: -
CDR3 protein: CATSDFSGDTQYF
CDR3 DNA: TGTGCCACCAGTGATTTTTCCGGAGATACGCAGTATTTT

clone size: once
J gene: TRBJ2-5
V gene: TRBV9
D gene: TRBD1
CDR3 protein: CASSGWDSQETQYF
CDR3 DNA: TGTGCCAGCAGCGGATGGGACAGCCAAGAGACCCAGTACTTC

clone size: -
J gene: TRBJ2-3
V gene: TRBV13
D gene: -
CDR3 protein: CASSSYQLATDTQYF
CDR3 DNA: TGTGCCAGCAGCTCATACCAGCTAGCGACAGATACGCAGTATTTT

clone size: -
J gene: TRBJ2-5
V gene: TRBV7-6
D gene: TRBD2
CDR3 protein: CASSPSSGGAGETQYF
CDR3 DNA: TGTGCCAGCAGCCCTTCTAGCGGGGGGGCCGGGGAGACCCAGTACTTC

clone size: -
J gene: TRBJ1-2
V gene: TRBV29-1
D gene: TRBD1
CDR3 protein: CSVGGTGEPLNYGYTF
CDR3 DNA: TGCAGCGTTGGGGGTACAGGGGAACCGTTAAACTATGGCTACACCTTC

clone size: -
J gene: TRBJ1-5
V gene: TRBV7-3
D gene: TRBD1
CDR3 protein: CASSLTTPRGGNGAYSNQPQHF
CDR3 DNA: TGTGCCAGCAGCTTAACTACCCCGAGAGGGGGCAACGGAGCTTATAGCAATCAGCCCCAGCATTTT

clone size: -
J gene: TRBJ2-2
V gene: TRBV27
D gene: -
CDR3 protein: CASSLLASGELFF
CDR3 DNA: TGTGCCAGCAGTTTATTAGCGTCCGGGGAGCTGTTTTTT

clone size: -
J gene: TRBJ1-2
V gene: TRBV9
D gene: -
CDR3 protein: CASSARGGSYGYTF
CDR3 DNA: TGTGCCAGCAGCGCCCGGGGAGGAAGCTATGGCTACACCTTC

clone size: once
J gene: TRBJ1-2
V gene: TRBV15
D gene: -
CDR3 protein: CATSRDIRGSGYTF
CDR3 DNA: TGTGCCACCAGCAGAGATATCAGGGGCTCTGGCTACACCTTC

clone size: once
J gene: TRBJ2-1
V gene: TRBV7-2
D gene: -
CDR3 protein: CASSPRRGGRGNEQFF
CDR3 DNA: TGTGCCAGCAGCCCTCGACGCGGGGGCCGAGGCAATGAGCAGTTCTTC

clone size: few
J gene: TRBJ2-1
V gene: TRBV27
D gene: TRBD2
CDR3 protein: CASSLEAGAIYEQFF
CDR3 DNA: TGTGCCAGCAGTTTAGAAGCGGGGGCGATTTATGAGCAGTTCTTC

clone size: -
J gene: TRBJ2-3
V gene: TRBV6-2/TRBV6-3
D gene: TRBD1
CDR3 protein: CASSTGQPNTDTQYF
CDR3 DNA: TGTGCCAGCAGCACGGGACAGCCCAACACAGATACGCAGTATTTT

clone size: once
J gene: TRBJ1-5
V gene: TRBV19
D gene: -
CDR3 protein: CASSTHLSTDNSNQPQHF
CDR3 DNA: TGTGCCAGTAGTACCCACTTGTCGACGGACAATAGCAATCAGCCCCAGCATTTT

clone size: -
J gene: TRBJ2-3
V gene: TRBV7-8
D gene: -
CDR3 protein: CASSLPLIEETDTQYF
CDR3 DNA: TGTGCCAGCAGCCTCCCTCTGATAGAAGAGACAGATACGCAGTATTTT

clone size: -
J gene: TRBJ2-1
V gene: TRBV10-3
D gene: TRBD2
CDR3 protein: CAISESPGLAVASSYNEQFF
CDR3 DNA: TGTGCCATCAGTGAGTCACCGGGACTAGCAGTTGCCAGCTCCTACAATGAGCAGTTCTTC

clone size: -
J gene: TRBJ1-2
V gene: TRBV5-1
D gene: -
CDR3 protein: CASSLARGGNYGYTF
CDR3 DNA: TGCGCCAGCAGCTTGGCCAGGGGAGGGAACTATGGCTACACCTTC

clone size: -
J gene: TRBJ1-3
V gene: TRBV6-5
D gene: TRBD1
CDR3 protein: CASIRDRDSGNTIYF
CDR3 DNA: TGTGCCAGCATTCGCGACAGGGACTCTGGAAACACCATATATTTT

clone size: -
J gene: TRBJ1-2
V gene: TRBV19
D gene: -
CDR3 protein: CASSIRTANYGYTF
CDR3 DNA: TGTGCCAGTAGTATAAGGACAGCGAACTATGGCTACACCTTC

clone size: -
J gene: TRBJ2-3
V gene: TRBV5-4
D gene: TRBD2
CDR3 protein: CASSLTRLAGGGAGDTQYF
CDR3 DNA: TGTGCCAGCAGCCTCACCCGACTAGCGGGGGGCGGCGCGGGGGATACGCAGTATTTT

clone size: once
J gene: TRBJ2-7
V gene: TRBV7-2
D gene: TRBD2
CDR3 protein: CASRTTGLAVYEQYF
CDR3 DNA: TGTGCCAGCAGAACAACGGGACTAGCGGTTTACGAGCAGTACTTC

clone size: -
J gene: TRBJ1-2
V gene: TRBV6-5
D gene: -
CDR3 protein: CASSYSSNYGYTF
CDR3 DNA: TGTGCCAGCAGTTACTCGTCAAACTATGGCTACACCTTC

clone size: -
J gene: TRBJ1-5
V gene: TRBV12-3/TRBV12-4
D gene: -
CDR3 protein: CASSATGRGPQHF
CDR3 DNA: TGTGCCAGCAGTGCGACAGGCCGAGGGCCCCAGCATTTT

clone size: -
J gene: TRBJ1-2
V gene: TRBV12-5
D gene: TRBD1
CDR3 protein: CASGLGQVVSGYGYTF
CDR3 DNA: TGTGCTAGTGGCTTGGGACAGGTCGTTAGTGGCTATGGCTACACCTTC

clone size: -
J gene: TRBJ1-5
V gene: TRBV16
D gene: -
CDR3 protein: CASSQSILRIGGSNQPQHF
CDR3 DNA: TGTGCCAGCAGCCAATCGATTCTCCGGATTGGAGGGAGCAATCAGCCCCAGCATTTT

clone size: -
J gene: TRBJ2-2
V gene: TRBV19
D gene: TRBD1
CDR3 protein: CASSPRLGTGTGELFF
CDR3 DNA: TGTGCCAGTAGCCCAAGGTTGGGGACAGGGACCGGGGAGCTGTTTTTT

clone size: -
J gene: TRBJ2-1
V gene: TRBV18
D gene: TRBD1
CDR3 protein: CASSPSGDRGFLVF
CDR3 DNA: TGTGCCAGCTCACCATCCGGGGACAGGGGGTTTCTGGTCTTC

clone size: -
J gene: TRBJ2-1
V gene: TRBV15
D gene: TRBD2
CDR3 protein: CATSRTLAGGPGNEQFF
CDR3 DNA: TGTGCCACCAGCAGAACTCTAGCGGGAGGCCCGGGCAATGAGCAGTTCTTC

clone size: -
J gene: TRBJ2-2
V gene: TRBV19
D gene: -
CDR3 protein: CASSIQGLGGELFF
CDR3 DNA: TGTGCCAGTAGTATTCAGGGACTCGGAGGGGAGCTGTTTTTT

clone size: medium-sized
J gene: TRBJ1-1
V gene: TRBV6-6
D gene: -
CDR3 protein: CAIHPGETEAFF
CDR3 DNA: TGTGCCATCCACCCTGGGGAGACTGAAGCTTTCTTT

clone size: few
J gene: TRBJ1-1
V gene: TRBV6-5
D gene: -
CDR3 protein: CASIGGVKAFF
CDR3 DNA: TGTGCCAGCATTGGAGGGGTTAAAGCTTTCTTT

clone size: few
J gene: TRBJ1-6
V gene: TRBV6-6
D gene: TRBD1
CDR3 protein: CASSPQSGTGAKKYNSPLHF
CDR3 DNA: TGTGCCAGCAGTCCCCAATCCGGGACAGGGGCGAAAAAATATAATTCACCCCTCCACTTT

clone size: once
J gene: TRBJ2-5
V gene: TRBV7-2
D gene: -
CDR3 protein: CASSLVVLETQYF
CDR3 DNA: TGTGCCAGCAGCTTAGTTGTACTTGAGACCCAGTACTTC

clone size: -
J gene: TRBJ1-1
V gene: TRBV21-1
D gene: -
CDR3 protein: CASSKVGQGPTLEAFF
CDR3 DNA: TGTGCCAGCAGCAAAGTTGGACAGGGGCCGACCCTTGAAGCTTTCTTT

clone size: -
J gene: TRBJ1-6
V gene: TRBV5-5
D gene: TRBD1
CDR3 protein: CASSRSGTGRNSPLHF
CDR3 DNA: TGTGCCAGCAGCCGATCCGGGACAGGGAGGAATTCACCCCTCCACTTT

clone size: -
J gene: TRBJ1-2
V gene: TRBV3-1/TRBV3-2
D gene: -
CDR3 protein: CASSQSQGSYGYTF
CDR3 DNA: TGTGCCAGCAGCCAATCACAGGGATCCTATGGCTACACCTTC

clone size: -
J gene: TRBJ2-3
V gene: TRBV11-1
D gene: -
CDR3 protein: CASSLERTDTQYF
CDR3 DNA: TGTGCCAGCAGCTTAGAGCGCACAGATACGCAGTATTTT

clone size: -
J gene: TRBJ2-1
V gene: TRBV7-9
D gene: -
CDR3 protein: CASSPIGGNEQFF
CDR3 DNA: TGTGCCAGCAGCCCTATAGGGGGAAATGAGCAGTTCTTC

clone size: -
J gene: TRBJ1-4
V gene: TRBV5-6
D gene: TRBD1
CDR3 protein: CASSSGTGYEKLFF
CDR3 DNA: TGTGCCAGCAGCTCCGGGACAGGGTATGAAAAACTGTTTTTT

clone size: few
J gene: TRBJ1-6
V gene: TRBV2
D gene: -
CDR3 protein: CASSGGENSPLHF
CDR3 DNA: TGTGCCAGCAGCGGTGGGGAGAATTCACCCCTCCACTTT

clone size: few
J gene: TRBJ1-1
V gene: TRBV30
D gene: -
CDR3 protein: CAWSVNSNTEAFF
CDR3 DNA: TGTGCCTGGAGTGTCAATTCGAACACTGAAGCTTTCTTT

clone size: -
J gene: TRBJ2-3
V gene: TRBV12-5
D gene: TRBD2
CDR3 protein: CASLAGLGTDTQYF
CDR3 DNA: TGTGCTAGTTTAGCGGGATTAGGCACAGATACGCAGTATTTT

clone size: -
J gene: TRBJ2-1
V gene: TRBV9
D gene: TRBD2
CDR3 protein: CASSISGGAYEQFF
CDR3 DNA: TGTGCCAGCAGCATTAGCGGGGGGGCGTATGAGCAGTTCTTC

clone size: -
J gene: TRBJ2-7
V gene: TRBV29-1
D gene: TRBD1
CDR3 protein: CSTGTGLNEQYF
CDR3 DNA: TGCAGCACCGGGACAGGGCTTAACGAGCAGTACTTC

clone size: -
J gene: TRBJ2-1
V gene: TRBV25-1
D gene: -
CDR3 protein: CASSDSGSYNEQFF
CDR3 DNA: TGTGCCAGCTCGGACAGTGGCTCCTACAATGAGCAGTTCTTC